The 27 T cell receptor beta chains in this list originate from one sample, sequenced in a study of blood T cells in healthy people across ages. For the second PCR, which ran for about 6 to 11 cycles, a sample-barcoded 5' primer and a J-beta primer mix were used. TCRdb passed the 5' RACE reads through MiXCR, listing each CDR3 protein once. The table records about 680,000 distinct CDR3 sequences, 49% of them present only once. The sequencing sample was made of blood. The source is a woman in her sixties in good health.

The table lists this clonotype with a count of one. CDR3 protein: CASSAFFWGDTQYF. The CDR3 DNA follows: TGTGCCAGCAGTGCTTTTTTCTGGGGAGATACGCAGTATTTT. The chain uses TRBV2 and TRBJ2-3; D is uncertain. Germline values: CDR1 SNHLY, CDR2 FYNNEI. There are 14 residues in the CDR3. Between the trimmed V and J ends, which lost 4 bases and 5 bases, there was a span of 13 bases. Together with reference TRBV2 and TRBJ2-3, the CDR3 gives the full variable domain: EPEVTQTPSHQVTQMGQEVILRCVPISNHLYFYWYRQILGQKVEFLVSFYNNEISEKSEIFDDQFSVERPDGSNFTLKIRSTKLEDSAMYFCASSAFFWGDTQYFGPGTRLTVL.

The chain has TRBV12-3 or TRBV12-4 and TRBJ2-7, with D possibly TRBD1 on 6 matching bases. This CDR3 has 17 residues. Trimming shortened V by 3 bases and J by 0 bases, and 18 bases separated the two germline ends. The CDR3 loop is CASSLSGARSSSYEQYF. In nucleotides, the CDR3 is TGTGCCAGCAGTTTGTCAGGGGCCCGCTCTAGCTCCTACGAGCAGTACTTC.

This clonotype was picked up a small number of times. This chain links TRBV20-1 with TRBJ2-6, with 7 bases matching TRBD1. V lost 1 base, J lost 2 bases, and 8 bases stayed unmatched. Per germline, CDR1 DFQATT and CDR2 SNEGSKA (reference sequence). This CDR3 contains 17 residues. This CDR3 is CSARGDRGVPGANVLTF. The CDR3 DNA reads TGCAGTGCTAGAGGGGACAGAGGAGTACCTGGGGCCAACGTCCTGACTTTC.

The chain has TRBV7-2 and TRBJ2-1; 8 bases line up with TRBD2. The germline V gene has CDR1 SGHTA and CDR2 FQGNSA. Trimming cost V 5 bases and J 4 bases; bases outside gene matches: 7. CDR3 length: 15 amino acids. This CDR3 reads CASSRQAGDYNEQFF. CDR3 sequence (DNA): TGTGCCAGCAGCCGCCAAGCGGGGGATTACAATGAGCAGTTCTTC.

This clonotype showed up just a few times. This chain links TRBV5-1 with TRBJ2-6; TRBD2 agrees at 11 bases. With 3 bases clipped from V and 1 base from J, the junction kept 12 bases outside the gene matches. Looked up from germline, CDR1 is SGHRS and CDR2 is YFSETQ. The CDR3 runs 20 residues. In DNA form, the CDR3 reads TGCGCCAGCAGCTCCCTTATACCCGTAGCGGGAGGGTCTGGGGCCAACGTCCTGACTTTC. Residues: CASSSLIPVAGGSGANVLTF.

The chain employs TRBV5-1 and TRBJ1-1, with a possible D match to TRBD1 (6 bases). V was shortened by 2 bases and J by 3 bases, with 11 bases between the two germline ends. CDR1 and CDR2 (germline): SGHRS, YFSETQ. This CDR3 has 14 residues. The CDR3 region is CASSFGGAHTEAFF. The CDR3 DNA follows: TGCGCCAGCAGCTTCGGGGGGGCGCACACTGAAGCTTTCTTT.

The chain uses TRBV9 and TRBJ2-1, with D possibly TRBD1 on 6 matching bases. Germline V gene sequence: CDR1 SGDLS, CDR2 YYNGEE. The CDR3 contains 14 residues. The V gene lost 4 bases and the J gene lost 9 bases, with 17 bases spanning the gap. CDR3 bases: TGTGCCAGCAGCCCCCGAATAGGGGGATTTGAGCAGTTCTTC. Its translation is CASSPRIGGFEQFF.

This clonotype occurred a few times. The J gene is TRBJ2-7, the V gene TRBV10-3, with TRBD1 identical over 10 bases. The CDR3 runs 13 residues. The germline V gene has CDR1 ENHRY and CDR2 SYGVKD. V lost 9 bases to trimming and J lost 1 base; unmatched junction nucleotides: 3. The CDR3 coding sequence is TGTGCCATGGGGACAGGGGCTTCCTACGAGCAGTACTTC. Translation gives CAMGTGASYEQYF.

The rearrangement joins TRBV3-1 to TRBJ2-3, with 12 bases that match TRBD2. Germline CDR1 LGHDT, CDR2 YNNKEL (reference sequence). V shed 3 bases and J 3 bases; nucleotides not matched to a gene: 4. The CDR3 has 16 residues. The CDR3 spells CASSQASGRATDTQYF. DNA for the CDR3: TGTGCCAGCAGCCAGGCTAGCGGGAGGGCTACAGATACGCAGTATTTT.

This clonotype has ten or more counts. The chain couples TRBV29-1 to TRBJ2-3, with TRBD2 matching 8 bases. This CDR3 comprises 15 residues. After removal of 6 bases from V and 5 bases from J, the junction contained 13 bases not matched to a gene. The V gene's germline CDR1 is SQVTM and CDR2 ANQGSEA. In DNA form, the CDR3 reads TGCAGCGTGGCCCCTTTAGCGGGATTGGGAGATACGCAGTATTTT. Its protein product is CSVAPLAGLGDTQYF.

The chain couples TRBV6-5 to TRBJ1-2; TRBD1 aligns across 11 bases. The ends lost 2 bases at V and 5 bases at J; junction bases unmatched: 7. From germline, CDR1 is MNHEY and CDR2 SVGAGI. CDR3 length equals 16 residues. The CDR3 sequence is CASSYLRTGGQYGYTF. The CDR3 DNA follows: TGTGCCAGCAGTTACCTAAGGACAGGGGGCCAGTATGGCTACACCTTC.

The chain employs TRBV11-1 and TRBJ2-7, with D unclear. V lost 5 bases and J 7 bases, leaving 24 bases between the germline ends. The CDR3 runs 16 residues. CDR1 SGHAT and CDR2 FQDESV come from the germline V gene (reference sequence). The CDR3 nucleotides are TGTGCCAGCAGCAGAGGAGCAGTCCGAGAAGGCAATGAGCAGTACTTC. This codes for CASSRGAVREGNEQYF.

The chain carries TRBV21-1 and TRBJ2-5; TRBD2, the D gene given by the table, was not confirmed from the DNA. TRBV21-1 is a pseudogene segment. The CDR3 covers 16 residues. CDR3 nucleotides: TGTGCCAGCAGCCCTACGGGGACTAGCGGCAGAGAGACCCAGTACTTC. It encodes CASSPTGTSGRETQYF.

This clonotype was found a few times. V usage is TRBV27 and J usage is TRBJ1-2; D is possibly TRBD1 (5 bases). Trimming stripped 4 bases from V and 4 bases from J, with 16 bases between. The CDR3 has 15 amino acids. CDR1 MNHEY and CDR2 SMNVEV come from the germline V gene (reference sequence). The CDR3 bases are TGTGCCAGCAGTTGGAAAGGGGAGGGCGGCTATGGCTACACCTTC. It codes for CASSWKGEGGYGYTF.

The chain uses TRBV20-1 and TRBJ2-3, with 8 bases matching TRBD2. Germline CDR1 and CDR2: DFQATT and SNEGSKA (reference sequence). The CDR3 is made up of 13 amino acids. CDR3 DNA: TGCAGCACCCAAGCGGGAGTCGCAGATACGCAGTATTTT. Translated: CSTQAGVADTQYF.

J is TRBJ2-5 and V is TRBV19; a possible D gene is TRBD1 (6 bases). The germline V and J ends were trimmed by 3 bases and 7 bases, with 18 bases remaining between them. CDR1 is LNHDA and CDR2 is SQIVND in the germline V gene (reference sequence). There are 15 residues in the CDR3. The chain's CDR3 is CASSIGQKAVLTQYF. As DNA, the CDR3 is TGTGCCAGTAGTATCGGACAGAAGGCCGTTCTGACCCAGTACTTC.

This clonotype was detected only a few times. This chain links TRBV27 with TRBJ2-7; 7 positions match TRBD1. The CDR3 loop spans 16 amino acids. The germline V gene has CDR1 MNHEY and CDR2 SMNVEV (reference sequence). With 7 bases clipped from V and 5 bases from J, the junction kept 17 bases outside the gene matches. CDR3 sequence: CASNPHRPGGFHEQYF. For the CDR3, the DNA is TGTGCCAGCAATCCTCATCGGCCAGGGGGATTCCACGAGCAGTACTTC.

Of note for this clonotype: A much bigger clone sits one base away, suggesting this may be a read error. This chain uses TRBV20-1 with TRBJ2-3; possibly TRBD2 for D (6 bases). V was shortened by 4 bases and J by 6 bases, with 20 bases between the two germline ends. This CDR3 spans 15 amino acids. Per germline, CDR1 DFQATT and CDR2 SNEGSKA (reference sequence). The CDR3 DNA reads TGCAGTGCTACCCTTACTAGCAGGAGTCCGGATACGCAGTATTTT. Amino acid sequence: CSATLTSRSPDTQYF.

This clonotype has only a few counts. This chain joins TRBV20-1 and TRBJ1-2, with a weak D call TRBD1 (6 bases). Germline V lookup: CDR1 DFQATT, CDR2 SNEGSKA (reference sequence). The CDR3 sequence is 14 residues long. Trimming took 5 bases from V and 0 from J, leaving 13 bases between them. The CDR3 is CSASPWTANYGYTF. In nucleotides, the CDR3 is TGCAGTGCTTCCCCCTGGACAGCTAACTATGGCTACACCTTC.

This chain joins TRBV15 and TRBJ2-1; 11 nucleotides align to TRBD1. V trimming: 6 bases; J trimming: 4 bases; junction bases outside the gene matches: 5. The CDR3 has 15 amino acids. The germline gives CDR1 LNHNV, CDR2 YYDKDF (reference sequence). The DNA of the CDR3 is TGTGCCACCAGAAACGGACAGGGGGCTTACAATGAGCAGTTCTTC. Encoded protein: CATRNGQGAYNEQFF.

This clonotype appeared a single time. V and J are TRBV6-4 and TRBJ2-5; D unresolved. The V gene's germline CDR1 is MRHNA and CDR2 SNTAGT. Trimming took 4 bases from V and 4 from J, leaving 13 bases between them. The length of the CDR3 is 14 residues. The CDR3 loop reads CASSGKRVGETQYF. The CDR3 coding sequence is TGTGCCAGCAGTGGTAAAAGGGTGGGAGAGACCCAGTACTTC.

The chain is built from TRBV7-2 and TRBJ2-1; D remains unclear. Trimming left V 5 bases short and J 5 bases short, with 22 bases between. The CDR3 length is 17 residues. Germline loops: CDR1 SGHTA, CDR2 FQGNSA. As DNA, the CDR3 is TGTGCCAGCAGCCCCGTTGACTTGGGCTTTATTAACAATGAGCAGTTCTTC. Protein sequence: CASSPVDLGFINNEQFF.

J is TRBJ1-4 and V is TRBV12-3 or TRBV12-4, with D unclear. The CDR3 extends over 12 amino acids. V lost 5 bases and J 10 bases, leaving 11 bases between the germline ends. The CDR3 loop is CASSLFRGKLFF. The CDR3 DNA reads as TGTGCCAGCAGTCTCTTCCGGGGAAAACTGTTTTTT.

This clonotype was seen at least ten times. The chain employs TRBV28 and TRBJ2-6; D is undetermined. Deletions cut 5 bases from V and 4 bases from J, with 9 bases between. This CDR3 contains 14 residues. CDR1 and CDR2 from the germline V gene are MDHEN and SYDVKM. The CDR3 protein is CASSTPFGANVLTF. The CDR3 region has the DNA TGTGCCAGCAGTACCCCATTCGGGGCCAACGTCCTGACTTTC.

The chain has TRBV7-2 and TRBJ2-5, with D hard to call. The end of the DNA aligns better with TRBJ2-7, so the J call may be wrong. CDR1 and CDR2 (germline): SGHTA, FQGNSA. The CDR3 totals 12 residues. DNA for the CDR3: TGTGCCAGCAGCCGTAGGTGGAACGAGCAGTACTTC. Translated: CASSRRWNEQYF.

The chain links TRBV2 to TRBJ2-1; 10 positions agree with TRBD1. Germline lookup yields CDR1 SNHLY and CDR2 FYNNEI. The V gene end was trimmed by 7 bases and the J gene end by 2 bases; junction bases not matched to a gene: 11. CDR3 length equals 17 residues. CDR3 sequence reads: CASNKYLGQGTYNEQFF. In nucleotides, the CDR3 is TGTGCCAGCAACAAATACCTGGGACAGGGGACCTACAATGAGCAGTTCTTC.

This chain connects TRBV6-1 to TRBJ2-7, with a tentative D call TRBD1 (5 bases). Per the germline V gene, CDR1 is MNHNS and CDR2 is SASEGT. V was pared by 0 bases and J by 7 bases, with 16 bases between. This CDR3 region has 15 residues. The CDR3 spells CASSEARLGQREQYF. As DNA, the CDR3 is TGTGCCAGCAGTGAAGCGAGGCTGGGGCAGAGAGAGCAGTACTTC.